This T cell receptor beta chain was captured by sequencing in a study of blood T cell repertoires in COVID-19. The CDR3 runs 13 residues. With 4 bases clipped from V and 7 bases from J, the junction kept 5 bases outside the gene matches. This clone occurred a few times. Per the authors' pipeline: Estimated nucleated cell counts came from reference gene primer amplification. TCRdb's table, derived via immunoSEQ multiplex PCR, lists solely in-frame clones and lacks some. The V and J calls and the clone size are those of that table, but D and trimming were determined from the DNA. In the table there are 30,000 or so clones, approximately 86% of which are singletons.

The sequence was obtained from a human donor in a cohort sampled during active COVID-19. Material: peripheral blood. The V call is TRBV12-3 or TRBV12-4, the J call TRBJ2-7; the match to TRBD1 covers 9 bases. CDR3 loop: CASSSGTGREQYF. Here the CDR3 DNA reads TGTGCCAGCAGTTCTGGGACAGGGAGGGAGCAGTACTTC.